This TCR beta chain was obtained from a study of T cell changes during pregnancy in multiple sclerosis. The germline CDR1 and CDR2 sequences are MDHEN and SYDVKM. The CDR3 runs 12 residues. V dropped 2 bases and J dropped 4 bases, with 5 bases sitting between them. TCRdb's table, derived via immunoSEQ multiplex PCR, lists solely in-frame clones and lacks some. The top ten hold around 0.63% of the sample, which has 35,000 to 45,000 clones, 85% to 90% seen once. This sequence originates from a female donor with multiple sclerosis, enrolled in a pregnancy study. Sample: CD4+ T cells from peripheral blood mononuclear cells, taken in the first trimester of pregnancy. This rearrangement joins TRBV28 to TRBJ1-2, with unresolved D. The DNA of the CDR3 is TGTGCCAGCAGTTTAGTTAGCTATGGCTACACCTTC. Protein: CASSLVSYGYTF.